This T cell receptor (beta chain) comes out of a study of cytomegalovirus exposure and HLA in healthy donors. Germline CDR1 reads SGHTA; CDR2 reads FQGNSA. Trimming took off 2 bases at V and 6 bases at J, with 11 bases between the two ends. The CDR3 runs to 13 residues. Profiling relied on immunoSEQ multiplex PCR, and the TCRdb table lists in-frame clones only, not all of them. The sample lists about 49,000 clones, approximately 90% occurring once. The chain uses TRBV7-2 and TRBJ2-7; D remains unclear. The receptor's source is a man younger than 35 in good health and CMV-seronegative. The specimen sequenced was PBMCs. The CDR3 nucleotides are TGTGCCAGCAGCTTAAGCAAGTCGGGCGAGCAGTACTTC. Protein product: CASSLSKSGEQYF. The variable domain in full, completed from reference TRBV7-2 and TRBJ2-7, reads GAGVSQSPSNKVTEKGKDVELRCDPISGHTALYWYRQSLGQGLEFLIYFQGNSAPDKSGLPSDRFSAERTGGSVSTLTIQRTQQEDSAVYLCASSLSKSGEQYFGPGTRLTVT.